Each of the 21 T cell receptor beta chains below was sequenced from the same sample in a study of OX40 agonist ivuxolimab in advanced cancers. Only in-frame clones appear in the TCRdb table, and some are missing; sequencing was by immunoSEQ multiplex PCR. The table includes some 120,000 clones, 85% to 95% detected once. Sample: CD4+ or CD8+ T cells sorted from blood, taken in a trial of the OX40 agonist ivuxolimab. The origin of the receptors is an adult with an advanced solid tumor such as melanoma, head and neck, liver or kidney cancer.

The chain recombines TRBV6-5 with TRBJ2-7, with a weak D call TRBD1 (5 bases). The germline gives CDR1 MNHEY, CDR2 SVGAGI. Trimming took off 5 bases at V and 2 bases at J, with 13 bases between the two ends. CDR3 size: 14 residues. The CDR3 loop is CASSPRQGPYEQYF. In DNA, the CDR3 is TGTGCCAGCAGTCCCCGGCAGGGCCCCTACGAGCAGTACTTC.

The chain combines TRBV2 with TRBJ1-1; D remains unclear. This CDR3 contains 13 residues. V dropped 5 bases and J dropped 4 bases, with 11 bases sitting between them. From germline, CDR1 is SNHLY and CDR2 FYNNEI. CDR3 nucleotide sequence: TGTGCCAGCAGTCCCCTCTTGGGCACTGAAGCTTTCTTT. This encodes CASSPLLGTEAFF.

The V call is TRBV6-5, the J call TRBJ1-5; maybe TRBD1 (5 bases). The V end was cut by 5 bases, the J end by 3 bases, with 14 bases between. Germline V CDR1 and CDR2: MNHEY, SVGAGI. The CDR3 is made up of 15 amino acids. The CDR3 is CASSPSDRFNQPQHF. DNA for the CDR3: TGTGCCAGCAGTCCCTCAGACAGATTCAATCAGCCCCAGCATTTT.

CDR3 region: CASNRQASYGYTF. As DNA, the CDR3 is TGTGCCAGCAACCGACAGGCCTCCTATGGCTACACCTTC. The rearrangement uses TRBV2 and TRBJ1-2; possible D gene TRBD1, 6 bases. This CDR3 has 13 amino acids. The ends were cut back, 7 bases at V and 4 bases at J, with 13 bases in the middle. Germline CDR1 and CDR2: SNHLY and FYNNEI.

This clone has a single count. The chain joins TRBV27 to TRBJ2-6; no definite D call. The CDR3 is 16 residues long. The V gene's germline CDR1 is MNHEY and CDR2 SMNVEV (reference sequence). V shed 6 bases and J shed 0 bases, with 12 bases lying between them. As DNA, the CDR3 is TGTGCCAGCAGAACAACTTCCTACTCTGGGGCCAACGTCCTGACTTTC. Translation: CASRTTSYSGANVLTF.

J is TRBJ1-3 and V is TRBV27; D is unclear. The length of the CDR3 is 13 residues. Germline CDR1 is MNHEY and CDR2 is SMNVEV (reference sequence). V was shortened by 4 bases and J by 2 bases, with 6 bases between the two germline ends. Here the CDR3 reads CASSSGPGNTIYF. CDR3 nucleotides: TGTGCCAGCAGTTCCGGACCTGGAAACACCATATATTTT.

The chain combines TRBV6-1 with TRBJ2-7; possibly TRBD1 or TRBD2 for D (5 bases each). V was cut by 5 bases and J by 4 bases, with 18 bases left in between. Germline loops: CDR1 MNHNS, CDR2 SASEGT. CDR3 length: 15 amino acids. The CDR3: CASSPWGRGVYEQYF. Written as DNA, the CDR3 is TGTGCCAGCAGTCCGTGGGGGAGAGGGGTTTACGAGCAGTACTTC.

This sequence joins TRBV10-3 and TRBJ2-7; TRBD1 matches at 10 bases. This CDR3 has 14 amino acids. CDR1 and CDR2 from the germline V gene are ENHRY and SYGVKD. With V trimmed by 8 bases and J by 2 bases, 6 bases remained unmatched. The CDR3 DNA reads as TGTGCCATCGGAGGGACAGGGGATGCCTACGAGCAGTACTTC. It codes for CAIGGTGDAYEQYF.

This chain's CDR3 is CASSSAGEQYF. In DNA form, the CDR3 reads TGTGCCAGCAGCTCCGCAGGGGAGCAGTACTTC. The V gene is TRBV5-5, the J gene TRBJ2-7; D might be TRBD1 (5 bases). Trimming pared 3 bases from V and 7 bases from J, leaving 8 bases between. The CDR3 sequence is 11 residues long. Germline CDR1 and CDR2: SGHKS and YYEKEE (reference sequence). Together with reference TRBV5-5 and TRBJ2-7, the CDR3 gives the full variable domain: DAGVTQSPTHLIKTRGQQVTLRCSPISGHKSVSWYQQVLGQGPQFIFQYYEKEERGRGNFPDRFSARQFPNYSSELNVNALLLGDSALYLCASSSAGEQYFGPGTRLTVT.

The chain couples TRBV30 to TRBJ2-7; D gene unclear. Germline loops: CDR1 GTSNPN, CDR2 SVGIG (reference sequence). CDR3 size: 11 residues. Deletions cut 2 bases from V and 3 bases from J, with 5 bases between. CDR3 nucleotide sequence: TGTGCCTGGAGTATCCGCTACGAGCAGTACTTC. Translating gives CAWSIRYEQYF. Filled out from reference TRBV30 and TRBJ2-7, the complete variable domain reads SQTIHQWPATLVQPVGSPLSLECTVEGTSNPNLYWYRQAAGRGLQLLFYSVGIGQISSEVPQNLSASRPQDRQFILSSKKLLLSDSGFYLCAWSIRYEQYFGPGTRLTVT.

The chain recombines TRBV25-1 with TRBJ2-1; 11 positions agree with TRBD2. CDR1 is MGHDK, CDR2 SYGVNS, per germline. CDR3 length: 15 residues. The V segment lost 6 bases and the J segment 7 bases; nucleotides outside the gene matches: 8. The CDR3 DNA sequence: TGTGCCAGCAGATCGACTAGCGGGAACCTTAATGAGCAGTTCTTC. Its protein product is CASRSTSGNLNEQFF.

J is TRBJ1-5 and V is TRBV7-8; 12 bases map to TRBD1. This CDR3 has 16 residues. CDR1 and CDR2 from the germline V gene are SGHVS and FQNEAQ. Trimming took 5 bases from V and 1 from J; bases not matched to a gene: 3. The CDR3 DNA reads TGTGCCAGCAGCCCGGGACAGGGGGCGAGCAATCAGCCCCAGCATTTT. Its translation is CASSPGQGASNQPQHF.

This chain links TRBV28 with TRBJ1-5; 7 bases map to TRBD1. Trimming cost V 8 bases and J 2 bases; bases outside gene matches: 6. This CDR3 has 14 residues. The germline V gene has CDR1 MDHEN and CDR2 SYDVKM. The CDR3 loop reads CASYRDSRNQPQHF. The CDR3 DNA is TGTGCCAGCTACCGGGACAGCCGCAATCAGCCCCAGCATTTT.

The V call is TRBV5-1, the J call TRBJ2-3; 11 bases map to TRBD2. Losses at the gene ends were 5 bases for V and 2 bases for J; bases not matched to a gene: 10. Germline CDR1 reads SGHRS; CDR2 reads YFSETQ. The CDR3 spans 17 residues. CDR3 nucleotides: TGCGCCAGCAGTTTGCCTGTAGCGGGAGGGTACACAGATACGCAGTATTTT. Encoded protein: CASSLPVAGGYTDTQYF.

J is TRBJ1-3 and V is TRBV2; 9 positions agree with TRBD1. This CDR3 has 15 amino acids. The germline V gene encodes CDR1 SNHLY and CDR2 FYNNEI. After removal of 6 bases from V and 0 bases from J, the junction contained 3 bases not matched to a gene. The CDR3 loop reads CASRDRGISGNTIYF. DNA for the CDR3: TGTGCCAGCAGAGACAGGGGGATCTCTGGAAACACCATATATTTT.

The chain combines TRBV6-5 with TRBJ1-5; D is unclear. The CDR3 loop spans 13 amino acids. The V end lost 0 bases, the J end lost 7 bases, and 7 bases lay between the germline ends. Germline CDR1 is MNHEY and CDR2 is SVGAGI. The CDR3 sequence: CASSYSEGQPQHF. In DNA form, the CDR3 reads TGTGCCAGCAGTTACTCCGAGGGACAGCCCCAGCATTTT.

The V gene is TRBV6-5, the J gene TRBJ2-1; D perhaps matches TRBD2 (6 bases). The CDR3 runs to 16 residues. The V and J ends lost 4 bases and 8 bases respectively, with 21 bases between them. The germline V gene has CDR1 MNHEY and CDR2 SVGAGI. Here the CDR3 reads CASSFGGTAGEDEQFF. CDR3 bases: TGTGCCAGCAGTTTTGGCGGGACTGCCGGTGAAGATGAGCAGTTCTTC.

This clone was seen only once. V and J are TRBV18 and TRBJ2-7; D is uncertain. Germline V gene sequence: CDR1 KGHSH, CDR2 LQKENI. The ends were cut back, 0 bases at V and 2 bases at J, with 11 bases in the middle. This CDR3 region has 15 residues. The CDR3 protein is CASSPPSQLTYEQYF. The CDR3 coding sequence is TGTGCCAGCTCACCACCGTCACAGCTTACCTACGAGCAGTACTTC.

The chain is built from TRBV6-5 and TRBJ2-1; 11 positions match TRBD2. Per the germline V gene, CDR1 is MNHEY and CDR2 is SVGAGI. V gave up 4 bases and J gave up 4 bases; unmatched junction bases: 6. The CDR3 covers 16 residues. The CDR3 region is CASSWLAGGGYNEQFF. Here the CDR3 DNA reads TGTGCCAGCAGTTGGCTAGCGGGAGGAGGTTACAATGAGCAGTTCTTC.

V and J are TRBV7-3 and TRBJ1-3; 7 bases are shared with TRBD1. Germline loops: CDR1 SGHTA, CDR2 FQGTGA. Trimming cost V 6 bases and J 7 bases; bases outside gene matches: 6. There are 13 residues in the CDR3. The CDR3 DNA reads as TGTGCCAGCAGTCCGCAGGGGGGCAACACCATATATTTT. Amino acid sequence: CASSPQGGNTIYF.

The chain carries TRBV4-1 and TRBJ2-1, with 11 bases lining up with TRBD2. Looked up from germline, CDR1 is MGHRA and CDR2 is YSYEKL. This CDR3 spans 18 amino acids. The V and J ends lost 2 bases and 9 bases, in that order; junction bases with no gene match: 15. CDR3 DNA sequence: TGCGCCAGCAGCCAATGGACTAGCGGGCCAAGCCTTATAGGTGAGCAGTTCTTC. It yields the protein CASSQWTSGPSLIGEQFF.